Each of the 17 T cell receptor beta chains below was sequenced from the same sample in a study of T cells in Graves' hyperthyroidism and ophthalmopathy. What was amplified from RNA transcripts were TCR beta CDR3 regions. When the TCR CDR3 underwent first-round RT-PCR, the HTBI primer set was used. A single record per CDR3 protein comes from TCRdb applying MiXCR to the multiplex PCR reads. This table holds about 560,000 distinct CDR3 sequences, over 15% found once. The sequenced sample was blood. These receptors all stem from a woman aged 18 to 35 with Graves' hyperthyroidism.

This clonotype occurred many times. The rearrangement joins TRBV27 to TRBJ2-1; 7 nucleotides match TRBD1. Germline CDR1 reads MNHEY; CDR2 reads SMNVEV (reference sequence). V was clipped by 0 bases and J by 3 bases; unmatched bases: 8. The CDR3 spans 17 residues. In DNA form, the CDR3 reads TGTGCCAGCAGTTTATCGCCCACGGGACAGTACTACAATGAGCAGTTCTTC. Its translation: CASSLSPTGQYYNEQFF.

The table lists this clonotype with a few counts. V gene TRBV6-5 combines with J gene TRBJ2-5; D is possibly TRBD2 (5 bases). V lost 2 bases to trimming and J lost 4 bases, with 11 bases between them. This CDR3 is built from 14 residues. Per the germline V gene, CDR1 is MNHEY and CDR2 is SVGAGI. CDR3 sequence reads: CASSYRAVVETQYF. The CDR3 bases are TGTGCCAGCAGTTACCGAGCGGTGGTAGAGACCCAGTACTTC.

This clonotype appeared many times. V is TRBV12-3 or TRBV12-4 and J is TRBJ1-5; possible D gene TRBD1, 5 bases. The CDR3 has 16 amino acids. V was shortened by 3 bases and J by 6 bases, with 18 bases between the two germline ends. CDR3 nucleotide sequence: TGTGCCAGCAGTTTGGCTATGGGGGGTTCAGGTCAGCCCCAGCATTTT. It yields the protein CASSLAMGGSGQPQHF.

This clonotype was seen ten or more times. This rearrangement joins TRBV20-1 to TRBJ1-1; a weak D match, TRBD1 (5 bases). Germline-derived CDR1 and CDR2 are DFQATT and SNEGSKA (reference sequence). The CDR3 contains 13 residues. Deletions cut 3 bases from V and 0 bases from J, with 8 bases between. The DNA for the CDR3 is TGCAGTGCTAGGGTACAGGTGAACACTGAAGCTTTCTTT. Translated: CSARVQVNTEAFF.

The V gene is TRBV4-3, the J gene TRBJ1-6, with a tentative D call TRBD1 (5 bases). CDR1 and CDR2 (germline): LGHNA, YSLEER. The CDR3 sequence is 16 residues long. Deletions cut 1 base from V and 9 bases from J, with 16 bases between. As DNA, the CDR3 is TGCGCCAGCAGCCAAGGCCAGGCCCAGGGACGTTCACCCCTCCACTTT. Encoded protein: CASSQGQAQGRSPLHF.

Many counts were recorded for this clonotype. This chain uses TRBV20-1 with TRBJ2-1; 11 nucleotides agree with TRBD2. J was trimmed by 1 base and V by 7 bases; bases with no gene match: 15. The CDR3 is made up of 18 amino acids. Germline CDR1 and CDR2: DFQATT and SNEGSKA (reference sequence). In DNA form, the CDR3 reads TGCAGTGGTCTGGGGGCCGGACTAGCGGGTAGGTCCTACAATGAGCAGTTCTTC. It encodes CSGLGAGLAGRSYNEQFF.

This clonotype was seen many times. The chain joins TRBV20-1 to TRBJ2-1, with 7 bases aligning to TRBD2. V shed 3 bases, J shed 5 bases, and the junction held 13 bases outside the gene matches. Per germline, CDR1 DFQATT and CDR2 SNEGSKA (reference sequence). The CDR3 sequence is 16 residues long. CDR3 residues: CSASGLRLAPHNEQFF. In nucleotides, the CDR3 is TGCAGTGCTAGCGGTTTGAGACTAGCCCCTCACAATGAGCAGTTCTTC.

This clonotype was detected only once. Since a much larger clone is just one base distant, this may be a read error. V and J are TRBV6-1 and TRBJ1-5, with D possibly being TRBD1 (5 bases). V lost 2 bases and J lost 3, with 14 bases in between. The germline gives CDR1 MNHNS, CDR2 SASEGT. The CDR3 sequence is 16 residues long. CDR3 nucleotides: TGTGCCAGCAGTGAAAGGGGCGCTCCAGTCAATCAGCCCCAGCATTTT. Translated: CASSERGAPVNQPQHF.

This clonotype was seen ten or more times. The J gene is TRBJ2-7, the V gene TRBV20-1, with 10 bases that match TRBD2. Germline V gene data show CDR1 as DFQATT and CDR2 as SNEGSKA (reference sequence). After removal of 0 bases from V and 7 bases from J, the junction contained 9 bases not matched to a gene. The CDR3 is 15 amino acids. The CDR3 is CSAREASGGPGEQYF. The CDR3 DNA reads as TGCAGTGCTAGAGAGGCTAGCGGGGGCCCAGGGGAGCAGTACTTC.

The rearrangement joins TRBV6-5 to TRBJ1-1; D not certain. The V gene's germline CDR1 is MNHEY and CDR2 SVGAGI. The CDR3 runs to 15 residues. The V gene lost 2 bases and the J gene lost 0 bases, with 10 bases spanning the gap. The CDR3 nucleotides are TGTGCCAGCAGTTACGTGAAGCACATGAACACTGAAGCTTTCTTT. Its protein product is CASSYVKHMNTEAFF.

This clonotype was seen at least ten times. The chain recombines TRBV7-8 with TRBJ2-1; perhaps TRBD1 as D (6 bases). The length of the CDR3 is 18 residues. Germline assignment: CDR1 SGHVS and CDR2 FQNEAQ. The V end lost 5 bases, the J end lost 4 bases, and 24 bases lay between the germline ends. The CDR3 loop reads CASSPEPRGATGYNEQFF. DNA for the CDR3: TGTGCCAGCAGCCCCGAACCCAGGGGTGCGACAGGTTACAATGAGCAGTTCTTC.

The chain combines TRBV9 with TRBJ2-1; the D gene is possibly TRBD2 (6 bases). With 2 bases removed from V and 2 bases from J, the gap between germline ends came to 11 bases. CDR3 length equals 15 residues. Germline-derived CDR1 and CDR2 are SGDLS and YYNGEE. Written as DNA, the CDR3 is TGTGCCAGCAGCGTTTCGGGAGTCCCCTACAATGAGCAGTTCTTC. Translated, it gives CASSVSGVPYNEQFF.

The sample holds many counts of this clonotype. This chain uses TRBV2 with TRBJ2-3; D not resolved. V lost 6 bases, J lost 4 bases, and 14 bases lay in between. Germline lookup yields CDR1 SNHLY and CDR2 FYNNEI. This CDR3 has 14 amino acids. Here the CDR3 DNA reads TGTGCCAGCAGCGTCAAGAGATATGCAGATACGCAGTATTTT. Amino acid sequence: CASSVKRYADTQYF.

This clonotype was seen a few times. This rearrangement joins TRBV6-1 to TRBJ2-2; D gene uncertain. V lost 6 bases to trimming and J lost 6 bases, with 11 bases between them. The CDR3 extends over 13 amino acids. Germline V gives CDR1 MNHNS, CDR2 SASEGT. The chain's CDR3 is CASSKALSGELFF. The DNA of the CDR3 is TGTGCCAGCAGCAAAGCCTTATCCGGGGAGCTGTTTTTT.

This clonotype was seen repeatedly, ten times or more. The chain is built from TRBV11-2 and TRBJ1-1; TRBD1 might be the D (5 bases). From germline, CDR1 is SGHAT and CDR2 FQNNGV. The V end was cut by 8 bases, the J end by 4 bases, with 11 bases between. The CDR3 extends over 12 amino acids. The CDR3, as DNA: TGTGCCAGCTCCTGGGGGACCACTGAAGCTTTCTTT. This codes for CASSWGTTEAFF.

The chain joins TRBV6-2 or TRBV6-3 to TRBJ2-7, with D tentatively TRBD2 (6 bases). V was shortened by 0 bases and J by 4 bases, with 22 bases between the two germline ends. Germline CDR1 MNHEY, CDR2 SVGEGT. The CDR3 has 18 amino acids. The CDR3 is CASSYSIFGRGEVYEQYF. The CDR3 DNA sequence: TGTGCCAGCAGTTACTCGATTTTCGGGCGGGGCGAAGTATACGAGCAGTACTTC.

J is TRBJ2-1 and V is TRBV20-1, with 10 bases matching TRBD2. Germline V gene data show CDR1 as DFQATT and CDR2 as SNEGSKA (reference sequence). CDR3 length: 17 residues. J gave up 4 bases and V 0 bases, and 9 bases lay outside the gene matches. In DNA, the CDR3 is TGCAGTGCTAGAGACCGCCCTAGCGGGAGCCCATACAATGAGCAGTTCTTC. It encodes CSARDRPSGSPYNEQFF.